This entry lists 16 T cell receptor beta chains sequenced from one sample in a study of response to subunit inactivated influenza vaccine. Each CDR3 protein is one row after TCRdb ran MiXCR on the RT-PCR reads. The table lists 710,000 or so distinct CDR3 sequences, around a sixth of them singletons. The sample was PBMCs from blood, taken about 13 days after vaccination. These receptors all stem from a man in his forties or fifties who received an inactivated influenza vaccine.

The chain has TRBV12-3 or TRBV12-4 and TRBJ1-2, with 7 bases matching TRBD1. This CDR3 comprises 14 residues. V shed 4 bases, J shed 4 bases, and the junction held 6 bases outside the gene matches. The DNA of the CDR3 is TGTGCCAGCAGTTCAGGGGGTACAATCTATGGCTACACCTTC. This translates into CASSSGGTIYGYTF.

This clonotype was counted a few times. This chain links TRBV4-1 with TRBJ2-3; 7 bases map to TRBD1. Losses at the gene ends were 2 bases for V and 3 bases for J; bases not matched to a gene: 11. CDR3 size: 17 residues. The germline gives CDR1 MGHRA, CDR2 YSYEKL. The CDR3 is CASSQPKRQGVTDTQYF. The CDR3 nucleotides read TGCGCCAGCAGCCAACCTAAGAGACAGGGTGTTACAGATACGCAGTATTTT.

V is TRBV15 and J is TRBJ2-3; D is possibly TRBD2 (5 bases). The CDR3 covers 17 residues. Between the trimmed V and J ends, which lost 0 bases and 2 bases, there was a span of 15 bases. From germline, CDR1 is LNHNV and CDR2 YYDKDF (reference sequence). The CDR3 bases are TGTGCCACCAGCAGAGAGGGAGACAAGTCCCCCACAGATACGCAGTATTTT. This encodes CATSREGDKSPTDTQYF.

V gene TRBV28 combines with J gene TRBJ1-2; possibly TRBD1 for D (6 bases). The germline V gene encodes CDR1 MDHEN and CDR2 SYDVKM. The CDR3 extends over 14 amino acids. V was shortened by 6 bases and J by 5 bases, with 16 bases between the two germline ends. This chain's CDR3 is CASSRETGWYGYTF. CDR3 DNA sequence: TGTGCCAGCAGCCGCGAGACAGGATGGTATGGCTACACCTTC.

This clonotype was seen a few times. This sequence joins TRBV6-1 and TRBJ2-7; TRBD1 agrees at 10 bases. V shed 8 bases and J 3 bases; nucleotides not matched to a gene: 10. Germline V CDR1 and CDR2: MNHNS, SASEGT. CDR3 length equals 15 residues. CDR3 in DNA: TGTGCCAGCCGCCCGGGACAGGGGCTAATCTACGAGCAGTACTTC. It translates to CASRPGQGLIYEQYF.

The chain's CDR3 is CASNWGSGELFF. CDR3 DNA: TGTGCCAGCAACTGGGGGTCCGGGGAGCTGTTTTTT. The chain uses TRBV3-1 and TRBJ2-2; D is possibly TRBD1 or TRBD2 (5 bases each). The CDR3 loop spans 12 amino acids. Trimming took 7 bases from V and 6 from J, leaving 9 bases between them. The germline gives CDR1 LGHDT, CDR2 YNNKEL (reference sequence).

This clonotype was counted a few times. The chain joins TRBV29-1 to TRBJ2-5; D not resolved. This CDR3 is built from 14 residues. The germline V and J ends were trimmed by 6 bases and 0 bases, with 14 bases remaining between them. Germline V CDR1 and CDR2: SQVTM, ANQGSEA. The DNA of the CDR3 is TGCAGCGTAATCCTCGAAGGACACCAAGAGACCCAGTACTTC. This codes for CSVILEGHQETQYF.

This clonotype was seen more than once but under ten times. V usage is TRBV28 and J usage is TRBJ2-2, with D hard to call. V was trimmed by 7 bases and J by 1 base, leaving 4 bases between them. This CDR3 has 12 residues. CDR1 MDHEN and CDR2 SYDVKM come from the germline V gene. The CDR3 DNA is TGTGCCAGCACCAAGAACACCGGGGAGCTGTTTTTT. Encoded protein: CASTKNTGELFF.

The table lists this clonotype with a few counts. The chain employs TRBV6-2 or TRBV6-3 and TRBJ1-2; no clear D. Trimming left V 6 bases short and J 7 bases short, with 9 bases between. The CDR3 spans 11 residues. Per germline, CDR1 MNHEY and CDR2 SVGEGT. The CDR3 here is CASRAPGGYTF. The DNA for the CDR3 is TGTGCCAGCAGGGCCCCGGGTGGCTACACCTTC.

This chain uses TRBV6-1 with TRBJ1-2; 7 bases line up with TRBD1. Germline assignment: CDR1 MNHNS and CDR2 SASEGT. The CDR3 is 14 amino acids. Trimming removed 6 bases from V and 8 bases from J; junction bases left unmatched: 12. CDR3 bases: TGTGCCAGCAGCCTAACCTCGACAGGGAACGGCTACACCTTC. Translation: CASSLTSTGNGYTF.

V is TRBV10-3 and J is TRBJ2-5; D might be TRBD1 (5 bases). In germline, CDR1 is ENHRY, CDR2 SYGVKD. V lost 2 bases and J lost 5, with 9 bases in between. The CDR3 spans 13 residues. In nucleotides, the CDR3 is TGTGCCATCAGTGAGCAGGGCGCGGAGACCCAGTACTTC. Protein product: CAISEQGAETQYF.

The chain has TRBV10-2 and TRBJ2-3; D uncertain. Trimming took 2 bases from V and 8 from J, leaving 5 bases between them. The CDR3 consists of 11 residues. CDR1 and CDR2 from the germline V gene are WSHSY and SAAADI. CDR3: CASSEGATQYF. In DNA, the CDR3 is TGCGCCAGCAGTGAGGGTGCTACGCAGTATTTT.

The V gene is TRBV7-6, the J gene TRBJ2-5; no clear D. V dropped 8 bases and J dropped 4 bases, with 20 bases sitting between them. Looked up from germline, CDR1 is SGHVS and CDR2 is FNYEAQ. CDR3 size: 15 residues. The DNA of the CDR3 is TGTGCCAGCTCTACCGGGCCATTGCCAGGAGAGACCCAGTACTTC. Translating gives CASSTGPLPGETQYF.

Only a few counts were recorded for this clonotype. The chain uses TRBV4-3 and TRBJ2-1; 8 bases match TRBD2. Germline lookup yields CDR1 LGHNA and CDR2 YSLEER. V lost 1 base and J lost 5; bases outside the gene matches: 7. The CDR3 sequence is 16 residues long. This CDR3 is CASSQATGGPDNEQFF. DNA for the CDR3: TGCGCCAGCAGCCAAGCGACGGGAGGGCCAGACAATGAGCAGTTCTTC.

This clonotype was counted a few times. The chain is built from TRBV6-2 or TRBV6-3 and TRBJ2-7, with a tentative D call TRBD2 (6 bases). The germline gives CDR1 MNHEY, CDR2 SVGEGT. The CDR3 consists of 14 residues. Trimming pared 9 bases from V and 6 bases from J, leaving 21 bases between. The CDR3 protein is CASSGYGTRIEQYF. The DNA for the CDR3 is TGTGCCAGTTCAGGGTACGGGACTCGAATCGAGCAGTACTTC.

The table lists this clonotype with many counts. This chain joins TRBV6-1 and TRBJ1-5, with unresolved D. Trimming pared 3 bases from V and 2 bases from J, leaving 11 bases between. Germline V lookup: CDR1 MNHNS, CDR2 SASEGT. CDR3 size: 15 residues. CDR3 DNA sequence: TGTGCCAGCAGTGAGATGTCCGCAGGCAATCAGCCCCAGCATTTT. This encodes CASSEMSAGNQPQHF.